What follows are 5 T cell receptor beta chains derived from one specimen sequenced in a study of T cells in Graves' hyperthyroidism and ophthalmopathy. Amplification targeted TCR beta CDR3 regions from RNA transcripts. First-round RT-PCR targeting the TCR CDR3 was performed with the HTBI primer set. TCRdb reanalysed the multiplex PCR reads using MiXCR and keeps one entry per CDR3 protein. The sample shows a few hundred thousand distinct CDR3 sequences, 46% of them seen only once. The sample consisted of peripheral blood or thyroid tissue (not recorded which). The receptor source for this set is a woman aged 18-35 years with Graves' hyperthyroidism.

This sequence joins TRBV7-8 and TRBJ1-5; the match to TRBD1 covers 7 bases. The length of the CDR3 is 13 residues. Germline V gene data show CDR1 as SGHVS and CDR2 as FQNEAQ. The trim removed 1 base at V and 11 bases at J, leaving 5 bases unmatched. Here the CDR3 reads CASSLGAGGAQHF. Written as DNA, the CDR3 is TGTGCCAGCAGCTTAGGGGCAGGGGGAGCCCAGCATTTT. The complete variable domain, with remaining parts taken from reference TRBV7-8 and TRBJ1-5, reads GAGVSQSPRYKVAKRGQDVALRCDPISGHVSLFWYQQALGQGPEFLTYFQNEAQLDKSGLPSDRFFAERPEGSVSTLKIQRTQQEDSAVYLCASSLGAGGAQHFGDGTRLSIL.

Note on this clonotype: One end of the junction is discordant with germline, which a read error may explain. The chain carries TRBV10-1 and TRBJ1-4, with D possibly TRBD1 on 5 matching bases. The CDR3 spans 13 residues. CDR1 and CDR2 from the germline V gene are WNHNN and SYGVQD (reference sequence). In nucleotides, the CDR3 is TGTGCCAGCTCACGGTCGACAGACGAAAAACTGTTTTTT. Translated: CASSRSTDEKLFF.

This clonotype has at least ten counts. The V call is TRBV11-2, the J call TRBJ1-5; no reliable D call. Germline V lookup: CDR1 SGHAT, CDR2 FQNNGV. Trimming stripped 3 bases from V and 5 bases from J, with 8 bases between. The CDR3 loop spans 13 amino acids. For the CDR3, the DNA is TGTGCCAGCAGCTTCCGGGCCGATCAGCCCCAGCATTTT. Amino acid sequence: CASSFRADQPQHF.

The rearrangement links TRBV7-9 to TRBJ2-7; D unresolved. CDR3 length: 12 amino acids. V shed 5 bases and J shed 6 bases, with 11 bases lying between them. CDR1 is SEHNR, CDR2 FQNEAQ, per germline (reference sequence). The CDR3 protein is CASSLLPSEQYF. Written as DNA, the CDR3 is TGTGCCAGCAGCCTTCTCCCTAGCGAGCAGTACTTC. Full variable domain (outside the CDR3, taken from reference TRBV7-9 and TRBJ2-7): DTGVSQNPRHKITKRGQNVTFRCDPISEHNRLYWYRQTLGQGPEFLTYFQNEAQLEKSRLLSDRFSAERPKGSFSTLEIQRTEQGDSAMYLCASSLLPSEQYFGPGTRLTVT.

This chain joins TRBV7-2 and TRBJ1-2, with D perhaps matching TRBD1 (5 bases). CDR1 and CDR2 from the germline V gene are SGHTA and FQGNSA. This CDR3 region has 12 residues. The V gene lost 1 base and the J gene lost 8 bases, with 8 bases spanning the gap. The CDR3 region has the DNA TGTGCCAGCAGCTTAGGGGGCTGGGGCTACACCTTC. Residues: CASSLGGWGYTF. The complete variable domain, with remaining parts taken from reference TRBV7-2 and TRBJ1-2, reads GAGVSQSPSNKVTEKGKDVELRCDPISGHTALYWYRQSLGQGLEFLIYFQGNSAPDKSGLPSDRFSAERTGGSVSTLTIQRTQQEDSAVYLCASSLGGWGYTFGSGTRLTVV.